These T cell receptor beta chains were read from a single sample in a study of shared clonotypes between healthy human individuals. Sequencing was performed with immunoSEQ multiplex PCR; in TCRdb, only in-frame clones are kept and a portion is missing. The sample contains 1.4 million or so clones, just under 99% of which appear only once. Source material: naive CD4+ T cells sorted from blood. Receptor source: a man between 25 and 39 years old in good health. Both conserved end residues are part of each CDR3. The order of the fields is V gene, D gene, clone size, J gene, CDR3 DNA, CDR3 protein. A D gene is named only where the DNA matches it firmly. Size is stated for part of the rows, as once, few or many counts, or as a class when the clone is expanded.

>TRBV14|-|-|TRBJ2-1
TGTGCCAGCAGCCGTAAGGGGGGACTACCTACCAATGAGCAGTTCTTC
CASSRKGGLPTNEQFF
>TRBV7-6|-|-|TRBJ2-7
TGTGCCAGCAGCTTAGGCCGCCGGGACACCTCCTACGAGCAGTACTTC
CASSLGRRDTSYEQYF
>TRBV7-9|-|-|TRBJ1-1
TGTGCCAGCAGCAGGACCGAAGATGCTTTCTTT
CASSRTEDAFF
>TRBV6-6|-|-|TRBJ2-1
TGTGCCAGCAACCCTTCCGGACCAGGCTCCTACAATGAGCAGTTCTTC
CASNPSGPGSYNEQFF
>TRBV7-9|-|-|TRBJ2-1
TGTGCCAGCAGTACCACCCTAGAGACCTCCTACAATGAGCAGTTCTTC
CASSTTLETSYNEQFF
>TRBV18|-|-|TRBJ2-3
TGTGCCAGCTCACAGGTAGGCACAGATACGCAGTATTTT
CASSQVGTDTQYF
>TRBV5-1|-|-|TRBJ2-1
TGCGCCAGCGCAATTGGGGGGATAGACAATGAGCAGTTCTTC
CASAIGGIDNEQFF
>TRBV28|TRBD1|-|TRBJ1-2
TGTGCCAGCCAAACAGGGGCGACGAAGTATGGCTACACCTTC
CASQTGATKYGYTF
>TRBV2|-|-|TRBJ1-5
TGTGCCAGCAGTCTTTTCTCCGGGGAGCCCCAGCATTTT
CASSLFSGEPQHF
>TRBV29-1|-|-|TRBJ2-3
TGCAGCGTTGAAATCGATGGCACAGATACGCAGTATTTT
CSVEIDGTDTQYF
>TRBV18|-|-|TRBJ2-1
TGTGCCAGCTCACCTTTGGGTAGCGGCCCCCTGAATGAGCAGTTCTTC
CASSPLGSGPLNEQFF
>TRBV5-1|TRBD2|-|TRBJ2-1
TGCGCCAGCAGCAAGACTAGCGGGAGTTTCAATGAGCAGTTCTTC
CASSKTSGSFNEQFF
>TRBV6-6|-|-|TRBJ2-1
TGTGCCGCGTATGGGGGGCGGAATGAGCAGTTCTTC
CAAYGGRNEQFF
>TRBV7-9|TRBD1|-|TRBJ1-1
TGTGCCAGCAGCACACGGACAGGGGCCACTGAAGCTTTCTTT
CASSTRTGATEAFF
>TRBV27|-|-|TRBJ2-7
TGTGCCAGCAGTTTAGTAGGTTCCTACGAGCAGTACTTC
CASSLVGSYEQYF
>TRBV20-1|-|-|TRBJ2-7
TGCAGTGCTGGACAGTCCTACGAGCAGTACTTC
CSAGQSYEQYF
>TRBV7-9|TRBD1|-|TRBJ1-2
TGTGCCAGCTTTTCCCCGGGACAGGGGATCTATGGCTACACCTTC
CASFSPGQGIYGYTF
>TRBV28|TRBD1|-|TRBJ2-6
TGTGCCGTCCAGGGACAGTCCGGGGCCAACGTCCTGACTTTC
CAVQGQSGANVLTF
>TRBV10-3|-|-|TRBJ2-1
TGTGCCATCAGCGAGGCTAAGCGGGCTCACAATGAGCAGTTCTTC
CAISEAKRAHNEQFF
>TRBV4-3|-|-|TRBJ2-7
TGCGCCAGCAGCCAATATAGCACTAGATCCTACGAGCAGTACTTC
CASSQYSTRSYEQYF
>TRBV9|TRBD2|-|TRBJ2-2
TGTGCCAGCAGCGGGGGACTAGCGGGCTACAACACCGGGGAGCTGTTTTTT
CASSGGLAGYNTGELFF
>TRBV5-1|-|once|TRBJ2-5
TGCGCCAGCAGCTTGGGTTGGCAGCCCCGCCAAGAGACCCAGTACTTC
CASSLGWQPRQETQYF
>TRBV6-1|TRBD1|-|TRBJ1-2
TGTGCCAGCAGCTTCGACAGGGGAAATGGCTACACCTTC
CASSFDRGNGYTF
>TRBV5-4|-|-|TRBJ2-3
TGTGCCAGCAGCTTTCCCGGCGGGAAGGCAACAGATACGCAGTATTTT
CASSFPGGKATDTQYF
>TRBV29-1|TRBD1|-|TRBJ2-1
TGCAGCGCTCACGGGGACAGCTACAATGAGCAGTTCTTC
CSAHGDSYNEQFF